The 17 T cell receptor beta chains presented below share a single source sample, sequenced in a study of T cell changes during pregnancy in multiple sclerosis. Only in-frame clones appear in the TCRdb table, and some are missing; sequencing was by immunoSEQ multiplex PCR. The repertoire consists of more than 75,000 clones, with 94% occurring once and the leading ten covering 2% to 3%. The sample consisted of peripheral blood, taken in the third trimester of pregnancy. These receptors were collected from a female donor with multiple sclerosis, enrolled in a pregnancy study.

The CDR3 here is CASSELAGGTGELFF. The CDR3 nucleotides read TGTGCCAGCAGTGAACTAGCGGGGGGCACCGGGGAGCTGTTTTTT. V gene TRBV6-1 combines with J gene TRBJ2-2; 11 nucleotides match TRBD2. Trimming at V came to 2 bases and at J to 4 bases, leaving 0 bases not matched to a gene. Germline values: CDR1 MNHNS, CDR2 SASEGT. CDR3 length: 15 amino acids.

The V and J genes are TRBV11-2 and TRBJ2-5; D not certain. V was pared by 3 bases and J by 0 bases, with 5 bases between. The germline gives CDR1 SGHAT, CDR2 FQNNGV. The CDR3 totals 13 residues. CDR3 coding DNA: TGTGCCAGCAGCTTCGGGTACCAAGAGACCCAGTACTTC. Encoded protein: CASSFGYQETQYF.

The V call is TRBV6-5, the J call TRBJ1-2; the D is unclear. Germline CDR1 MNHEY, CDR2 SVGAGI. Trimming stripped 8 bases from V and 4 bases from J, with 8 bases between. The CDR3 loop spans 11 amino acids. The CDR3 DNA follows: TGTGCCAGCCTAGACGTCTATGGCTACACCTTC. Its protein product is CASLDVYGYTF.

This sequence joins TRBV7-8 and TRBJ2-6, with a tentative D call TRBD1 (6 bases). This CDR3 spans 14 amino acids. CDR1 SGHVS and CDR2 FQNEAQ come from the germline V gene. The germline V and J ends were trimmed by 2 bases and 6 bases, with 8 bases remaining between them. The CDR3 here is CASSLTGMANVLTF. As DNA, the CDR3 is TGTGCCAGCAGCTTAACAGGGATGGCCAACGTCCTGACTTTC.

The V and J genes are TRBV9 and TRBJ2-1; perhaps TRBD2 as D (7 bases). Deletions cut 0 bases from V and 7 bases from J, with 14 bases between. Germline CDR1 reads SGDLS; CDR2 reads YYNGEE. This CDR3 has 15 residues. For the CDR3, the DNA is TGTGCCAGCAGCGTAGATGGGGGGGCCATTAATGAGCAGTTCTTC. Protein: CASSVDGGAINEQFF. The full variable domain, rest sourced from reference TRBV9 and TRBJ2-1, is DSGVTQTPKHLITATGQRVTLRCSPRSGDLSVYWYQQSLDQGLQFLIQYYNGEERAKGNILERFSAQQFPDLHSELNLSSLELGDSALYFCASSVDGGAINEQFFGPGTRLTVL.

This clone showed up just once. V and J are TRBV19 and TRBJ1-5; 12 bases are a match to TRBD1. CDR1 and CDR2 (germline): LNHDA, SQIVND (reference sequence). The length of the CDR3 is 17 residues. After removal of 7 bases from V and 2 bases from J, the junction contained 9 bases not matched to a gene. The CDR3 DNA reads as TGTGCCAGTATTGGGACAGGGGGCGTTGAGGGCAATCAGCCCCAGCATTTT. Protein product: CASIGTGGVEGNQPQHF.

CDR3: CASSDRGNQPQHF. CDR3 sequence (DNA): TGTGCCAGCAGTGACAGGGGCAATCAGCCCCAGCATTTT. The rearrangement uses TRBV6-1 and TRBJ1-5; a weak D match, TRBD1 (5 bases). V lost 3 bases to trimming and J lost 2 bases, with 5 bases between them. This CDR3 has 13 amino acids. The V gene's germline CDR1 is MNHNS and CDR2 SASEGT.

In DNA, the CDR3 is TGTGCCAGCATCCAGACAGGACTTGGAAACACCATATATTTT. It encodes CASIQTGLGNTIYF. The J gene is TRBJ1-3, the V gene TRBV6-6, with D possibly being TRBD1 (6 bases). V was pared by 7 bases and J by 3 bases, with 13 bases between. CDR1 and CDR2 from the germline V gene are MNHNY and SVGAGI (reference sequence). The CDR3 has 14 residues.

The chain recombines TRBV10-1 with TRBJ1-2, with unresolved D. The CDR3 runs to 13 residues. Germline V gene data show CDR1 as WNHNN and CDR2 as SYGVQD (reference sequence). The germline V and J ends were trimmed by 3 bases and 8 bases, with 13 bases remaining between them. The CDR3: CASSDRGDGGYTF. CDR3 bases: TGCGCCAGCAGTGATCGGGGTGACGGCGGCTACACCTTC.

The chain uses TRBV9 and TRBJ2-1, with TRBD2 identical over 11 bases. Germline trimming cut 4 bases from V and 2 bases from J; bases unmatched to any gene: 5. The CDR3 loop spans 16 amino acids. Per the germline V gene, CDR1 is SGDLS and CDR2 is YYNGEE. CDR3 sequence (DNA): TGTGCCAGCAGCACTCAGACTAGCGGGGCCTACAATGAGCAGTTCTTC. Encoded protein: CASSTQTSGAYNEQFF.

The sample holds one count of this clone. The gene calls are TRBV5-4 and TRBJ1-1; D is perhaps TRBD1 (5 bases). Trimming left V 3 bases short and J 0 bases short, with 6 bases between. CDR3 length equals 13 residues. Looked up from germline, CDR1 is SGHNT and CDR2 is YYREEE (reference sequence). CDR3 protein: CASSSTVNTEAFF. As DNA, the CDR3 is TGTGCCAGCAGCTCGACAGTGAACACTGAAGCTTTCTTT.

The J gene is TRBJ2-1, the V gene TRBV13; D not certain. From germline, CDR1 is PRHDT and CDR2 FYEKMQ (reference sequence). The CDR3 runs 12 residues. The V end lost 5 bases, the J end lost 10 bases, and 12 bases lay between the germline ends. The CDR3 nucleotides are TGTGCCAGCAGCGTTGTTGTTGCGGAGCAGTTCTTC. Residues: CASSVVVAEQFF.

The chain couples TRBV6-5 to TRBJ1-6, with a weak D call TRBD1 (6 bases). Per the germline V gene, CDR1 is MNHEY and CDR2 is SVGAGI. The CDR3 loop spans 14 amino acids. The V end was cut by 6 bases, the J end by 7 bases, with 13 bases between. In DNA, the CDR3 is TGTGCCAGCAGCCCCGGGACACTGAATTCACCCCTCCACTTT. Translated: CASSPGTLNSPLHF.

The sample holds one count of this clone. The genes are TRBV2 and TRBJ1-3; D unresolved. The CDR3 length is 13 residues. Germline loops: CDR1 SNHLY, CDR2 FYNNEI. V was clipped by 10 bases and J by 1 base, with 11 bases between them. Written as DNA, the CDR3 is TGTGCCAACTTTCCCCCATCTGGAAACACCATATATTTT. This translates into CANFPPSGNTIYF.

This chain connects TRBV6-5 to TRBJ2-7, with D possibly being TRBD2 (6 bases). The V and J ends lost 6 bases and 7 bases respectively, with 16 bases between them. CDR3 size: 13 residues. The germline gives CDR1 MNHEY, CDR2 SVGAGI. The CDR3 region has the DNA TGTGCCAGCAGCCCCGTGGGCGGGGAAGAGCAGTACTTC. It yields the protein CASSPVGGEEQYF.

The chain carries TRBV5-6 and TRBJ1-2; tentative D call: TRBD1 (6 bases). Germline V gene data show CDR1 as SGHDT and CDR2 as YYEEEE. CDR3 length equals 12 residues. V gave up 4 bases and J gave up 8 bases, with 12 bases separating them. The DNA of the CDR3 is TGTGCCAGCAGCGCGACAGGAGGAGGCTACACCTTC. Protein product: CASSATGGGYTF.

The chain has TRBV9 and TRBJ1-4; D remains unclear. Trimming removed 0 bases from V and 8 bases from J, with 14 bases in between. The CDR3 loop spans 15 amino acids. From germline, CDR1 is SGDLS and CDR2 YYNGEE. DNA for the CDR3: TGTGCCAGCAGCGTAGGAGGAGGGCCGGGGGAAAAACTGTTTTTT. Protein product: CASSVGGGPGEKLFF.